This T cell receptor (beta chain) was documented in a study of blood T cell repertoires in COVID-19. The germline V and J ends were trimmed by 0 bases and 13 bases, with 15 bases remaining between them. The V gene's germline CDR1 is SGHTA and CDR2 FQGNSA. The CDR3 covers 13 residues. This table comes from immunoSEQ multiplex PCR, and its TCRdb copy is limited to in-frame clones, with some not included. The data contain about 73,000 clones, 89% of them singletons. Sequencing was performed on peripheral blood. The sequence derives from a man older than 75 with acute or convalescent COVID-19. The rearrangement uses TRBV7-2 and TRBJ1-2; D not resolved. The CDR3: CASSLAEGQVSTF. Here the CDR3 DNA reads TGTGCCAGCAGCTTAGCAGAGGGCCAAGTTAGCACCTTC.